This T cell receptor beta chain was sequenced for a study of blood T cell repertoires in COVID-19. Study-wide context: There were acute and convalescent COVID-19 samples, and they came from the United States, Italy and Spain.

Authors' methods: For nucleated cells, counts were estimated from reference gene primer amplification. The protocol was immunoSEQ multiplex PCR, while the TCRdb copy is restricted to in-frame clones and leaves out a portion. V and J calls and clone size are those listed in that table; D and trimming were worked out from the DNA. This table has about 97,000 clones, around 87% appearing once. Germline CDR1 and CDR2: SNHLY and FYNNEI. V gave up 7 bases and J gave up 3 bases, with 15 bases separating them. The CDR3 is 14 residues long. The chain links TRBV2 to TRBJ1-2, with a possible D match to TRBD1 (5 bases). The receptor was derived from a human donor in a cohort sampled during active COVID-19. Sequencing was performed on peripheral blood. The chain's CDR3 is CASTEIRVDYGYTF. The CDR3 region has the DNA TGTGCCAGCACTGAGATCAGGGTCGACTATGGCTACACCTTC.